Below are 10 T cell receptor beta chains sequenced from a single sample in a study of cytomegalovirus exposure and HLA in healthy donors. This PCR relied on a set of 60 Vbeta primers and 13 Jbeta primers. Measured with immunoSEQ multiplex PCR; TCRdb has only the in-frame clones, and not every one. Of some 150,000 clones in the sample, 75% to 90% were seen once. The sample was PBMCs. Every receptor here comes from a man aged 40-49 years in good health and CMV-seronegative.

J is TRBJ2-7 and V is TRBV10-2, with 13 bases matching TRBD2. The CDR3 is 14 residues long. J was trimmed by 7 bases and V by 10 bases; bases with no gene match: 10. Germline CDR1 is WSHSY and CDR2 is SAAADI. In DNA form, the CDR3 reads TGCGCCACCTCAACTAGCGGGAGGGCCAGGGAGCAGTACTTC. Amino acids: CATSTSGRAREQYF.

The V gene is TRBV28, the J gene TRBJ1-2, with D possibly matching TRBD1 (6 bases). This CDR3 is built from 12 residues. V lost 5 bases and J lost 5, with 9 bases in between. Germline CDR1 and CDR2: MDHEN and SYDVKM. CDR3 amino acids: CASSSGQYGYTF. The CDR3 region has the DNA TGTGCCAGCAGTAGCGGACAGTATGGCTACACCTTC.

This clone has a handful of counts. V is TRBV6-5 and J is TRBJ2-5; 8 bases are a match to TRBD1. After removal of 5 bases from V and 0 bases from J, the junction contained 2 bases not matched to a gene. Germline V gene lookup returns CDR1 MNHEY and CDR2 SVGAGI. The CDR3 is 14 amino acids. CDR3 region: CASSDRGHQETQYF. As DNA, the CDR3 is TGTGCCAGCAGTGACAGGGGACACCAAGAGACCCAGTACTTC.

The chain employs TRBV4-3 and TRBJ2-1, with 10 bases lining up with TRBD2. J lost 4 bases, V lost 4 bases, and 4 bases had no gene match. CDR1 and CDR2 (germline): LGHNA, YSLEER. This CDR3 spans 15 amino acids. CDR3 protein: CASSPGTSVYNEQFF. The CDR3 nucleotides are TGCGCCAGCAGCCCAGGGACTAGCGTTTACAATGAGCAGTTCTTC.

This chain connects TRBV29-1 to TRBJ2-2; D is undetermined. The CDR3 is made up of 17 amino acids. The V gene lost 2 bases and the J gene lost 1 base, with 17 bases spanning the gap. Germline V gene data show CDR1 as SQVTM and CDR2 as ANQGSEA. CDR3 nucleotide sequence: TGCAGCGTTGAAATTGCAGGAACCCCTTGGAACACCGGGGAGCTGTTTTTT. It specifies CSVEIAGTPWNTGELFF.

This chain uses TRBV19 with TRBJ2-2; 15 bases match TRBD2. The V segment lost 5 bases and the J segment 6 bases; nucleotides outside the gene matches: 13. CDR1 is LNHDA and CDR2 is SQIVND in the germline V gene (reference sequence). The CDR3 sequence is 19 residues long. DNA of the CDR3: TGTGCCAGTAGTCCCAGGACTAGCGGGGGGGCCTTCTTTTCCGGGGAGCTGTTTTTT. Its translation is CASSPRTSGGAFFSGELFF. The full variable domain, in which reference TRBV19 and TRBJ2-2 provide the parts outside the CDR3, is DGGITQSPKYLFRKEGQNVTLSCEQNLNHDAMYWYRQDPGQGLRLIYYSQIVNDFQKGDIAEGYSVSREKKESFPLTVTSAQKNPTAFYLCASSPRTSGGAFFSGELFFGEGSRLTVL.

V is TRBV7-9 and J is TRBJ2-7, with D possibly matching TRBD2 (6 bases). Deletions cut 5 bases from V and 5 bases from J, with 10 bases between. The germline V gene encodes CDR1 SEHNR and CDR2 FQNEAQ (reference sequence). This CDR3 contains 12 residues. This CDR3 reads CASSHPGDEQYF. The CDR3 DNA follows: TGTGCCAGCAGCCACCCGGGAGACGAGCAGTACTTC.

The chain has TRBV4-2 and TRBJ2-3; 7 bases line up with TRBD2. Germline-derived CDR1 and CDR2 are LGHNA and YNFKEQ. V lost 0 bases, J lost 0 bases, and 6 bases stayed unmatched. This CDR3 spans 17 amino acids. The CDR3 sequence: CASSQDERGPSTDTQYF. Here the CDR3 DNA reads TGTGCCAGCAGCCAAGATGAGCGGGGTCCCAGCACAGATACGCAGTATTTT.

The V gene is TRBV5-1, the J gene TRBJ2-2, with 8 bases identical to TRBD2. J was trimmed by 6 bases and V by 4 bases; bases with no gene match: 11. Germline lookup yields CDR1 SGHRS and CDR2 YFSETQ. The CDR3 has 16 amino acids. The CDR3 reads CASSRLDGRDSGELFF. The DNA for the CDR3 is TGCGCCAGCAGCCGCTTGGACGGGAGGGATTCCGGGGAGCTGTTTTTT.

V and J are TRBV19 and TRBJ1-5, with D maybe TRBD1 (6 bases). The length of the CDR3 is 16 residues. V dropped 7 bases and J dropped 5 bases, with 21 bases sitting between them. CDR1 is LNHDA and CDR2 is SQIVND in the germline V gene (reference sequence). This CDR3 reads CASTFMGRGYHQPQHF. The CDR3 bases are TGTGCCAGTACCTTCATGGGGAGGGGGTATCATCAGCCCCAGCATTTT.